The present TCR beta chain was sequenced within a study of graft-versus-host responses after intestinal transplantation (dated by TCRdb to 2020 to 2022). Background on the whole study: Multivisceral, liver-intestinal, or isolated intestinal transplants were received by the recipients. Anti-thymocyte globulin induction was given to all recipients, followed by maintenance tacrolimus and steroids for roughly 3 years. After intestinal transplantation, graft-versus-host and host-versus-graft alloreactive T cell clones were followed in the graft, circulation and bone marrow using bulk TCR-beta CDR3 sequencing. To identify alloreactive clones, pre-transplant mixed lymphocyte reaction products were sequenced and then compared with unstimulated pre-transplant donor and recipient T cells. A cohort of approximately 24 intestinal transplant recipients, including one retransplant, was enrolled, and 3 patients lacking pretransplant specimens were excluded. Donor T cell macrochimerism was defined as a peak of at least 4% donor T cells among recipient peripheral blood mononuclear cells. Rather than going through the commercial service, samples from a few later patients were sequenced in-house on an Illumina MiSeq and processed with MiXCR.

Sample time point, as interpreted from the label and publication: cells obtained before transplantation from donor or recipient. CD3+CD4+ and CD3+CD8+ populations were FACS-sorted from unstimulated pre-transplant donor and recipient cells taken from spleen or lymph nodes. Worth noting for this clone: The antigen this receptor binds is unknown. No per-base quality is available; no much larger clone lies one base away.

The study at large found these results: The relatively low number and heterogeneity of intestinal transplant patients limited the conclusions. Early after transplant, declines in HvG clones were associated with peak levels of circulating GvH clones. In patients with donor T cell macrochimerism, the allografts had high GvH to HvG T cell clonal ratios. GvH clones were detected in recipient bone marrow, and some of these GvH clones were observed earlier in ileal mucosa or blood, consistent with an intestinal mucosal origin.

Libraries were made using the immunoSEQ multiplex PCR assay. For most patients, genomic DNA was isolated with the Qiagen DNeasy Blood and Tissue Kit and shipped frozen to Adaptive Biotechnologies for TCR sequencing. For most patients, high-throughput TCR-beta CDR3 sequencing of genomic DNA was performed by Adaptive Biotechnologies. Turning to the authors' computational methods: Adaptive's ImmunoSEQ software was the source of the TCR sequencing data for 18 patients, while a few other patients were processed with MiXCR and VDJtools. To correct CD4 versus CD8 sorting errors, any sequence found in both subsets at a frequency ratio below 5:1 was removed. CDR3 nucleotide sequences shared between donor and recipient were removed because the origin of such sequences could not be assigned. To be classed as alloreactive, a clone needed at least 2-fold expansion over unstimulated cells and a minimum CFSE-low frequency of 0.002% (template counts) or 0.001% (read counts). Mappable clones were those detected in sequenced pre-transplant spleen, lymph node, or MLR CFSE-low populations of the donor or recipient. Cumulative frequency of alloreactive clones was calculated as a percentage of all sequences weighted by copy number. As stored in TCRdb, this immuneACCESS dataset retains in-frame rearrangements with V and J assigned. A fraction of the clones does not appear; measured against another copy, unresolved V genes explain less than half of the discrepancy, and the remainder lacks a known reason. That table supplies the V and J calls and clone size; D and trimming were determined from the DNA. The sample has 30,000 to 40,000 clones on record, roughly 95% of them singletons. Clones ranked in the top ten supply about 0.2% of the sample.

The source is a human donor who was the organ donor for an intestinal transplant. The sequencing used unstimulated CD4+ T cells sorted from spleen or lymph node cells, collected before transplant.

The CDR3 protein: CASSSAGVDQPQHF. Read as DNA, the sequence is TGTGCCAGCAGCTCAGCAGGGGTGGATCAGCCCCAGCATTTT. The sequence is built from TRBV7-9 and TRBJ1-5; 6 matching bases give a weak D call of TRBD1. Cut back by 4 bases and 5 bases, the V and J ends lie 12 bases apart. CDR1 is given as SEHNR and CDR2 as FQNEAQ, both from the germline V gene (reference sequence). The CDR3 runs 14 residues from the cysteine to the phenylalanine. The retained sequence is limited to the CDR3, 42 bases, with the frame set at the first base.